This TCR beta chain was sequenced for a study of beta chain features in type 1 diabetes. Study context: Age, gender, cell numbers and subset yield matched between patients and controls. Study results and caveats: Patients with Type 1 diabetes showed moderately but significantly shorter TCRB CDR3s in all four CD4+ subsets.

The isolated RNA, all of it, was reverse transcribed, so expressed TCRB transcripts were what got sequenced. The study sequenced naive, central memory and regulatory T cell samples to an average of about 3.8 million reads. The data were produced by immunoSEQ multiplex PCR, yet TCRdb's version contains in-frame clones alone and is incomplete. Among 250,000 to 300,000 clones listed, 14% were seen once. This clone showed up just a few times. Its antigen is as yet unknown. The CDR3 totals 14 residues. Source material: naive CD4+ T cells from blood. This chain links TRBV21-1 with TRBJ1-2. TRBV21-1 is flagged as a pseudogene. The TCR was taken from a man aged 25-40 years with type 1 diabetes. CDR3 loop: CASSTTTGGDGYTF. The CDR3 region has the DNA TGTGCCAGCAGCACGACGACGGGGGGCGATGGCTACACCTTC.